The subject of this entry is one TCR beta chain. Its target is unknown. The data derive from a study of shared clonotypes between healthy human individuals. General study results and limits: Depth was large, yet rarefaction showed that sorted-subset sequencing was incomplete. The naive CD4 repertoires of a few donors were compared, and approximately 5.3% of clonotypes were shared.

TCRdb's copy holds only in-frame clones and misses some; the assay was immunoSEQ multiplex PCR. The sample carries over a million clones, roughly 96% recorded once. Germline CDR1 SEHNR, CDR2 FQNEAQ (reference sequence). CDR3 length equals 15 residues. Trimming cost V 2 bases and J 2 bases, with 13 bases left between them. Sequencing input: naive CD4+ T cells sorted from blood. Subset indicated: CD45RA+ positively selected. J is TRBJ2-7 and V is TRBV7-9; D remains unclear. This TCR derives from a man under 40 in good health. CDR3 amino acids: CASSLYDDHTYEQYF. The CDR3 region has the DNA TGTGCCAGCAGCTTATATGACGATCATACCTACGAGCAGTACTTC.